Below, 25 T cell receptor beta chains from the same sample are listed, as sequenced in a study of blood T cell repertoires in COVID-19. Here immunoSEQ multiplex PCR was the method, and the copy in TCRdb shows in-frame clones only, minus some. The data show 250,000 to 400,000 clones, approximately 81% seen once. Sequencing was performed on PBMCs or T cells enriched from blood (not recorded which). The receptors were gathered from a woman aged 25 to 39 who had been exposed to COVID-19.

The chain recombines TRBV11-2 with TRBJ1-6; 8 positions agree with TRBD1. V shed 0 bases, J shed 7 bases, and the junction held 11 bases outside the gene matches. The CDR3 covers 18 residues. Germline values: CDR1 SGHAT, CDR2 FQNNGV. The CDR3 loop reads CASSLDRGQGARNSPLHF. As DNA, the CDR3 is TGTGCCAGCAGCTTAGATAGGGGCCAGGGGGCGCGGAATTCACCCCTCCACTTT.

The genes are TRBV2 and TRBJ2-4; no definite D call. Trimming pared 3 bases from V and 0 bases from J, leaving 18 bases between. This CDR3 is 18 amino acids long. CDR1 and CDR2 from the germline V gene are SNHLY and FYNNEI. CDR3 amino acids: CASSDSTTIRLAKNIQYF. In DNA, the CDR3 is TGTGCCAGCAGTGACTCGACAACGATTCGGCTAGCCAAAAACATTCAGTACTTC.

The chain is built from TRBV2 and TRBJ1-5; 7 bases are a match to TRBD1. Germline V gene data show CDR1 as SNHLY and CDR2 as FYNNEI. J was trimmed by 0 bases and V by 8 bases; bases with no gene match: 4. This CDR3 is built from 14 residues. CDR3 nucleotides: TGTGCCAGCGGGGGGACAGCTAGCAATCAGCCCCAGCATTTT. It codes for CASGGTASNQPQHF.

This clone was picked up one time. The chain combines TRBV7-3 with TRBJ2-1; TRBD2 might be the D (5 bases). The CDR3 contains 19 residues. Trimming shortened V by 4 bases and J by 4 bases, and 26 bases separated the two germline ends. Per the germline V gene, CDR1 is SGHTA and CDR2 is FQGTGA. The CDR3 DNA follows: TGTGCCAGCAGCTCGTATGACGGGCTGACGAAGAGGGTTTACAATGAGCAGTTCTTC. As protein: CASSSYDGLTKRVYNEQFF. Based on the CDR3 plus reference TRBV7-3 and TRBJ2-1, the full variable domain is GAGVSQTPSNKVTEKGKYVELRCDPISGHTALYWYRQSLGQGPEFLIYFQGTGAADDSGLPNDRFFAVRPEGSVSTLKIQRTERGDSAVYLCASSSYDGLTKRVYNEQFFGPGTRLTVL.

The chain recombines TRBV6-5 with TRBJ1-2, with 9 bases matching TRBD1. J was trimmed by 5 bases and V by 2 bases; bases with no gene match: 9. The CDR3 spans 16 residues. Germline V gives CDR1 MNHEY, CDR2 SVGAGI. Here the CDR3 reads CASSYGTGSVQYGYTF. CDR3 bases: TGTGCCAGCAGTTACGGGACAGGGTCAGTCCAGTATGGCTACACCTTC.

The J gene is TRBJ1-5, the V gene TRBV7-3, with TRBD1 identical over 7 bases. CDR1 and CDR2 (germline): SGHTA, FQGTGA. J lost 3 bases, V lost 2 bases, and 4 bases had no gene match. CDR3 length equals 15 residues. CDR3 sequence: CASSLYRGHNQPQHF. CDR3 in DNA: TGTGCCAGCAGCTTATACAGGGGACACAATCAGCCCCAGCATTTT. The entire variable domain, with the rest obtained from reference TRBV7-3 and TRBJ1-5, is as follows: GAGVSQTPSNKVTEKGKYVELRCDPISGHTALYWYRQSLGQGPEFLIYFQGTGAADDSGLPNDRFFAVRPEGSVSTLKIQRTERGDSAVYLCASSLYRGHNQPQHFGDGTRLSIL.

This rearrangement joins TRBV19 to TRBJ1-1; D ambiguous. The CDR3 covers 14 residues. Germline assignment: CDR1 LNHDA and CDR2 SQIVND (reference sequence). V lost 4 bases and J 5 bases, leaving 14 bases between the germline ends. CDR3 sequence reads: CASSTPRDGTEAFF. CDR3 nucleotides: TGTGCCAGTAGTACGCCCCGGGATGGGACTGAAGCTTTCTTT.

The chain combines TRBV5-6 with TRBJ1-1; 8 nucleotides line up with TRBD1. The CDR3 covers 15 residues. Trimming cost V 4 bases and J 5 bases; bases outside gene matches: 10. The germline V gene has CDR1 SGHDT and CDR2 YYEEEE. The CDR3 region is CASSRTDRAGTEAFF. Written as DNA, the CDR3 is TGTGCCAGCAGCAGGACGGACAGGGCAGGTACTGAAGCTTTCTTT.

As DNA, the CDR3 is TGTGCCAGCACTCAGCTAGGAGGGAGCTATGGCTACACCTTC. This translates into CASTQLGGSYGYTF. The rearrangement uses TRBV5-6 and TRBJ1-2; D gene uncertain. With 6 bases removed from V and 4 bases from J, the gap between germline ends came to 16 bases. CDR1 is SGHDT, CDR2 YYEEEE, per germline. The CDR3 consists of 14 residues.

This chain joins TRBV27 and TRBJ1-1; D uncertain. Between the trimmed V and J ends, which lost 1 base and 5 bases, there was a span of 17 bases. The CDR3 covers 16 residues. CDR1 is MNHEY and CDR2 is SMNVEV in the germline V gene (reference sequence). CDR3 amino acids: CASSLYPGSEVTEAFF. The DNA of the CDR3 is TGTGCCAGCAGTTTATATCCGGGGTCGGAAGTAACTGAAGCTTTCTTT.

V usage is TRBV4-2 and J usage is TRBJ1-4; weak D call: TRBD1 (5 bases). Germline CDR1 and CDR2: LGHNA and YNFKEQ. The CDR3 totals 14 residues. Trimming shortened V by 1 base and J by 2 bases, and 5 bases separated the two germline ends. The CDR3 region is CASSQAGTNEKLFF. In DNA, the CDR3 is TGTGCCAGCAGCCAAGCAGGGACTAATGAAAAACTGTTTTTT.

This clone was observed a handful of times. V usage is TRBV7-3 and J usage is TRBJ2-6; TRBD2 agrees at 9 bases. Germline V gene lookup returns CDR1 SGHTA and CDR2 FQGTGA. The CDR3 totals 20 residues. The V and J ends lost 5 bases and 0 bases, in that order; junction bases with no gene match: 14. The chain's CDR3 is CASSIRGLADVSSGANVLTF. The CDR3 DNA sequence: TGTGCCAGCAGCATAAGGGGACTAGCAGACGTAAGCTCTGGGGCCAACGTCCTGACTTTC.

This clone came up a few times. This chain links TRBV10-1 with TRBJ1-2, with TRBD1 matching 8 bases. Germline CDR1 WNHNN, CDR2 SYGVQD (reference sequence). The trim removed 6 bases at V and 4 bases at J, leaving 13 bases unmatched. CDR3 length equals 16 residues. The DNA for the CDR3 is TGCGCCAGCAGCGACAATAGGGACAGGATAATCTATGGCTACACCTTC. It is translated as CASSDNRDRIIYGYTF.

This sequence joins TRBV7-9 and TRBJ2-3; no clear D gene. CDR1 and CDR2 from the germline V gene are SEHNR and FQNEAQ (reference sequence). The CDR3 has 14 amino acids. Between the trimmed V and J ends, which lost 6 bases and 6 bases, there was a span of 16 bases. The CDR3 loop reads CASSTKVEWDTQYF. The CDR3 nucleotides are TGTGCCAGCAGTACTAAGGTTGAGTGGGATACGCAGTATTTT.

The rearrangement uses TRBV4-1 and TRBJ1-2; D uncertain. CDR1 and CDR2 from the germline V gene are MGHRA and YSYEKL. Trimming pared 2 bases from V and 1 base from J, leaving 11 bases between. This CDR3 spans 15 amino acids. DNA of the CDR3: TGCGCCAGCAGCCAAAAGTTTAACAGTAACTATGGCTACACCTTC. Encoded protein: CASSQKFNSNYGYTF.

This sequence joins TRBV6-2 or TRBV6-3 and TRBJ1-2, with 7 nucleotides matching TRBD1. The CDR3 runs to 14 residues. Germline values: CDR1 MNHEY, CDR2 SVGEGT. V gave up 4 bases and J gave up 5 bases; unmatched junction bases: 7. The CDR3 sequence is CASSLAGTAYGYTF. The CDR3 coding sequence is TGTGCCAGCAGTTTGGCCGGGACAGCATATGGCTACACCTTC.

This chain links TRBV28 with TRBJ2-3; tentative D call: TRBD2 (6 bases). Germline lookup yields CDR1 MDHEN and CDR2 SYDVKM. The CDR3 contains 15 residues. Trimming stripped 7 bases from V and 2 bases from J, with 16 bases between. CDR3 loop: CASNPGTSVTDTQYF. CDR3 in DNA: TGTGCCAGCAACCCCGGGACTTCCGTCACAGATACGCAGTATTTT.

Note on this clone: Other DNA sequences in the sample encode the same CDR3. The chain couples TRBV5-4 to TRBJ2-7; perhaps TRBD1 as D (6 bases). V was pared by 4 bases and J by 4 bases, with 9 bases between. The CDR3 is 12 amino acids. Germline values: CDR1 SGHNT, CDR2 YYREEE (reference sequence). The CDR3 region has the DNA TGTGCCAGCAGCCTAGGGGGATACGAGCAGTACTTC. Its translation is CASSLGGYEQYF.

This chain connects TRBV5-1 to TRBJ1-1; TRBD1 aligns across 9 bases. The CDR3 contains 17 residues. The germline V gene encodes CDR1 SGHRS and CDR2 YFSETQ. After removal of 3 bases from V and 0 bases from J, the junction contained 9 bases not matched to a gene. CDR3 bases: TGCGCCAGCAGCTCTGGGGACAGGGCTTTGTTGAACACTGAAGCTTTCTTT. This codes for CASSSGDRALLNTEAFF. The full variable domain, with the rest looked up from reference TRBV5-1 and TRBJ1-1, is KAGVTQTPRYLIKTRGQQVTLSCSPISGHRSVSWYQQTPGQGLQFLFEYFSETQRNKGNFPGRFSGRQFSNSRSEMNVSTLELGDSALYLCASSSGDRALLNTEAFFGQGTRLTVV.

The chain joins TRBV29-1 to TRBJ1-1; D possibly corresponds to TRBD1 (6 bases). V was cut by 0 bases and J by 7 bases, with 15 bases left in between. Germline V CDR1 and CDR2: SQVTM, ANQGSEA. The CDR3 is 14 amino acids. The CDR3: CSVEEVWGRVEAFF. Here the CDR3 DNA reads TGCAGCGTTGAAGAGGTTTGGGGGCGGGTTGAAGCTTTCTTT.

The chain has TRBV13 and TRBJ1-2, with 7 bases matching TRBD1. Per germline, CDR1 PRHDT and CDR2 FYEKMQ (reference sequence). Germline trimming cut 5 bases from V and 12 bases from J; bases unmatched to any gene: 12. The length of the CDR3 is 13 residues. The CDR3: CASSLNRDSKDTF. The CDR3 DNA is TGTGCCAGCAGCCTCAACCGGGACAGTAAGGACACCTTC.

This sequence joins TRBV10-3 and TRBJ2-2, with TRBD1 as a possible D gene (6 bases). Looked up from germline, CDR1 is ENHRY and CDR2 is SYGVKD. The CDR3 sequence is 15 residues long. V dropped 2 bases and J dropped 6 bases, with 13 bases sitting between them. CDR3 DNA: TGTGCCATCAGTGAGAGCAGGGGTCGAGCCGGGGAGCTGTTTTTT. As protein: CAISESRGRAGELFF.

This clone was observed once. The gene calls are TRBV28 and TRBJ1-5; TRBD1 might be the D (6 bases). Between the trimmed V and J ends, which lost 6 bases and 7 bases, there was a span of 19 bases. There are 15 residues in the CDR3. Per the germline V gene, CDR1 is MDHEN and CDR2 is SYDVKM. The CDR3 DNA follows: TGTGCCAGCAGGCGTACCGGGACACCAAGGCAGCCCCAGCATTTT. Its translation is CASRRTGTPRQPQHF.

The chain links TRBV21-1 to TRBJ2-7; no DNA check was done on the table's D call, TRBD2. TRBV21-1 is shown as a pseudogene. The CDR3 is 16 amino acids. The CDR3 nucleotides are TGTGCCAGCAGCAAGTATCCACCAGCGGGAGAACACGAGCAGTACTTC. As protein: CASSKYPPAGEHEQYF.

This rearrangement joins TRBV7-2 to TRBJ2-1; D remains unclear. Germline-derived CDR1 and CDR2 are SGHTA and FQGNSA. Deletions cut 4 bases from V and 9 bases from J, with 16 bases between. This CDR3 spans 14 amino acids. The CDR3 protein is CASSSRPSFGEQFF. The CDR3 nucleotides read TGTGCCAGCAGCTCCCGCCCCTCATTCGGTGAGCAGTTCTTC.